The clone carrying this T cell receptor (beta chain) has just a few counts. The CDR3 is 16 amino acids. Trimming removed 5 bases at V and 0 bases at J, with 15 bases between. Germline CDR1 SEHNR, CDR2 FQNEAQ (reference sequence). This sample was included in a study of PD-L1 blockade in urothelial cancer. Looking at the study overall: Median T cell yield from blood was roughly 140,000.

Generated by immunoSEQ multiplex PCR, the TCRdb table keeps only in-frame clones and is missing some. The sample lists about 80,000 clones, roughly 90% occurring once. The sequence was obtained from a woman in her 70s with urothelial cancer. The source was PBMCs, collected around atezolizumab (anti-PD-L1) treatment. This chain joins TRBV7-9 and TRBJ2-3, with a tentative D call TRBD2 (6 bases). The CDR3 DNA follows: TGTGCCAGCAGCACGTGGACTATTCTTAGCACAGATACGCAGTATTTT. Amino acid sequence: CASSTWTILSTDTQYF.